This T cell receptor beta chain came from a study of cytomegalovirus exposure and HLA in healthy donors. This CDR3 has 13 amino acids. Germline V gene sequence: CDR1 SGHTA, CDR2 FQGTGA. The V gene lost 2 bases and the J gene lost 7 bases, with 9 bases spanning the gap. Findings of the study overall: Researchers reported in a later analysis that common viral pathogens appeared linked to several top clusters. Serostatus for CMV was the only available immune exposure information.

It was with 60 Vbeta and 13 Jbeta primers that the PCR ran. Sequencing used immunoSEQ multiplex PCR; TCRdb keeps in-frame clones, though not all of them. The sample includes 150,000 to 200,000 clones, just over 75% of them seen just once. On this clone itself: The antigen is not known.

Sequencing used PBMCs. The chain has TRBV7-3 and TRBJ2-1; D might be TRBD1 (5 bases). This clonotype was sampled from a young man in good health and CMV-seronegative. CDR3: CASSLQGWNEQFF. The CDR3 bases are TGTGCCAGCAGCTTACAGGGTTGGAATGAGCAGTTCTTC.